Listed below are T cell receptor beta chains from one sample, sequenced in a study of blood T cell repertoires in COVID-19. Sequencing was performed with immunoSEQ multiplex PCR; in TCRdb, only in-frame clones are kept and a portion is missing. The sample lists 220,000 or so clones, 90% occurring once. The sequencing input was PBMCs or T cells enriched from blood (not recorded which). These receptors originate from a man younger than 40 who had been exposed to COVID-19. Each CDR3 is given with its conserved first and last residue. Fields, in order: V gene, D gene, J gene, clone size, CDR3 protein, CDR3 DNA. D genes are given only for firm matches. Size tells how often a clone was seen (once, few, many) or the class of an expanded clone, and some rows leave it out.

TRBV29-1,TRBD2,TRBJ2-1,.,CSVDEAPTSGGNEQFF,TGCAGCGTTGATGAGGCCCCGACTAGCGGGGGGAATGAGCAGTTCTTC
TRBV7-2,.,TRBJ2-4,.,CASSLDNRKGLAKNIQYF,TGTGCCAGCAGCTTAGATAACAGGAAGGGACTAGCCAAAAACATTCAGTACTTC
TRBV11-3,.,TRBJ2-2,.,CASSFDGGVTGELFF,TGTGCCAGCAGCTTTGACGGCGGCGTCACCGGGGAGCTGTTTTTT
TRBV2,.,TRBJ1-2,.,CASREDQFYGYTF,TGTGCCAGCAGGGAAGACCAGTTCTATGGCTACACCTTC
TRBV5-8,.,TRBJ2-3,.,CASSLNQGNSQYF,TGTGCCAGCAGCTTGAATCAGGGGAATTCGCAGTATTTT
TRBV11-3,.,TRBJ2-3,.,CASSRSSKDTQYF,TGTGCCAGCAGCCGGTCCTCTAAAGATACGCAGTATTTT
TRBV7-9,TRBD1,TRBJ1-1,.,CASSITGAVEAFF,TGTGCCAGCAGCATAACAGGGGCGGTTGAAGCTTTCTTT
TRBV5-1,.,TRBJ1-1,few,CASSLVQSAGGTEAFF,TGCGCCAGCAGCTTGGTTCAGTCGGCGGGTGGCACTGAAGCTTTCTTT
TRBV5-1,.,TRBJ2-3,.,CASSWGGGGGLSDTQYF,TGCGCCAGCAGCTGGGGGGGCGGCGGGGGCCTTTCAGATACGCAGTATTTT
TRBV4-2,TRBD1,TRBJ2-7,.,CASSQPGQLYEQYF,TGTGCCAGCAGCCAGCCGGGACAGCTCTACGAGCAGTACTTC
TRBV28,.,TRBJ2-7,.,CASSLQGTEQYF,TGTGCCAGCAGTTTGCAGGGAACAGAGCAGTACTTC
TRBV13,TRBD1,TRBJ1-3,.,CASSLGQGANTIYF,TGTGCCAGCAGCTTAGGCCAGGGGGCTAACACCATATATTTT
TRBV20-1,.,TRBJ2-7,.,CSASSRGNNGEQYF,TGCAGTGCTAGTAGCCGGGGAAATAATGGGGAGCAGTACTTC
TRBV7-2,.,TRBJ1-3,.,CASSTRVSTGNTIYF,TGTGCCAGCAGTACGAGGGTCTCAACTGGAAACACCATATATTTT
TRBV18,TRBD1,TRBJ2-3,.,CASSPGTGLTDTQYF,TGTGCCAGCTCACCCGGGACAGGCCTAACAGATACGCAGTATTTT
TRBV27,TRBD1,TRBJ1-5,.,CASRSYRGKGNQPQHF,TGTGCCAGCCGTTCATACAGGGGAAAGGGCAATCAGCCCCAGCATTTT
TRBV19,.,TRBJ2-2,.,CASRAGANTGELFF,TGTGCCAGTAGGGCAGGGGCGAACACCGGGGAGCTGTTTTTT
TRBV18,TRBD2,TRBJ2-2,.,CASSPIAGGDGELFF,TGTGCCAGCTCACCGATCGCGGGGGGCGACGGGGAGCTGTTTTTT
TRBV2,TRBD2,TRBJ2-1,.,CASSPGGSSYNEQFF,TGTGCCAGCAGTCCCGGGGGGAGCTCCTACAATGAGCAGTTCTTC
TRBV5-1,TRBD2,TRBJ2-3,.,CASSPDGGKQDTQYF,TGCGCCAGCAGCCCGGACGGGGGGAAACAGGATACGCAGTATTTT
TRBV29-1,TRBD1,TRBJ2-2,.,CSVSIGQGTGELFF,TGCAGCGTGTCCATTGGACAGGGGACCGGGGAGCTGTTTTTT
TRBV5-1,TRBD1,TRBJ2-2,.,CASSLRDSYYTGELFF,TGCGCCAGCAGCTTAAGGGACAGCTACTACACCGGGGAGCTGTTTTTT
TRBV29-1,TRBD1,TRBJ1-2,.,CSAGTGGYGYTF,TGCAGCGCCGGGACAGGAGGCTATGGCTACACCTTC
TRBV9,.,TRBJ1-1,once,CASSELGNTEAFF,TGTGCCAGCAGCGAACTAGGGAACACTGAAGCTTTCTTT
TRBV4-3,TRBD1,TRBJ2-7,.,CASSWTGYGEQYF,TGCGCCAGCAGCTGGACAGGGTATGGCGAGCAGTACTTC
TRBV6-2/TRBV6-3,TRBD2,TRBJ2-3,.,CASSLEPGLATDTQYF,TGTGCCAGCAGTTTGGAACCGGGACTAGCAACAGATACGCAGTATTTT
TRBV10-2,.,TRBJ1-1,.,CASKSSSPTEAFF,TGCGCCAGCAAGAGTTCCTCGCCCACTGAAGCTTTCTTT
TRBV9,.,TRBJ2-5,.,CASSPANQETQYF,TGTGCCAGCAGCCCAGCGAACCAAGAGACCCAGTACTTC
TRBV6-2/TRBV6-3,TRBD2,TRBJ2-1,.,CASSAGGESYNEQFF,TGTGCCAGCAGTGCTGGGGGGGAGTCCTACAATGAGCAGTTCTTC
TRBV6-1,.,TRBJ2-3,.,CASSDQTDTQYF,TGTGCCAGCAGTGATCAGACAGATACGCAGTATTTT
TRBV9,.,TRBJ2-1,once,CASSVGRGPYNEQFF,TGTGCCAGCAGCGTAGGGAGGGGCCCCTACAATGAGCAGTTCTTC
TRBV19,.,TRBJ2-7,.,CASSSERSSSYEQYF,TGTGCCAGTAGTAGTGAGCGTAGCAGCTCCTACGAGCAGTACTTC
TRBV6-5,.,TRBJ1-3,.,CASSYGRGGNTIYF,TGTGCCAGCAGTTACGGTAGAGGCGGGAACACCATATATTTT
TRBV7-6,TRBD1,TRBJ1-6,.,CASSSTGDNSPLHF,TGTGCCAGCAGCTCCACAGGGGATAATTCACCCCTCCACTTT
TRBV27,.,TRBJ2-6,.,CASRQDTPGANVLTF,TGTGCCAGCCGTCAAGATACTCCTGGGGCCAACGTCCTGACTTTC
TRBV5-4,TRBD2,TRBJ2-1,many,CASSFSTGRDEQFF,TGTGCCAGCAGCTTCAGTACGGGGAGGGATGAGCAGTTCTTC
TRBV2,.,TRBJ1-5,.,CASSDVFGLGPYQPQHF,TGTGCCAGCAGCGACGTCTTTGGGCTGGGCCCCTATCAGCCCCAGCATTTT
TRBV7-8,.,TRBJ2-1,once,CASSLAGTYNEQFF,TGTGCCAGCAGCTTGGCGGGTACCTACAATGAGCAGTTCTTC
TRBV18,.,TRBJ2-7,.,CASSPDFTGLPLPYEQYF,TGTGCCAGCTCACCGGACTTCACGGGACTTCCGCTCCCATACGAGCAGTACTTC
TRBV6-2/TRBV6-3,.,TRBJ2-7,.,CASSQHRALWEQYF,TGTGCCAGCAGCCAACACAGGGCCCTCTGGGAGCAGTACTTC